Listed below are T cell receptor beta chains from one sample, sequenced in a study of control samples from healthy donors and cancer patients. The table came from immunoSEQ multiplex PCR; TCRdb's copy has only in-frame clones and leaves some out. Of about 130,000 clones in the sample, under 95% were seen once. The sample was blood. The receptor set was obtained from a man aged 18 to 30 in good health. The CDR3 runs from the conserved cysteine through the conserved F or W. The D gene is left open where the match is weak. The size field is filled for only some rows; it gives once, few, many or a size class.

V,size,J,D,CDR3,DNA
TRBV27,-,TRBJ2-3,-,CASGSTHGSYTDTQYF,TGTGCCAGCGGGTCAACCCACGGATCTTACACAGATACGCAGTATTTT
TRBV20-1,-,TRBJ2-1,TRBD2,CSASKGPASGYNEQFF,TGCAGTGCTAGTAAGGGGCCGGCTAGCGGCTACAATGAGCAGTTCTTC
TRBV11-2,-,TRBJ2-4,-,CASSLARGAGLNIQYF,TGTGCCAGCAGCTTAGCGAGGGGCGCCGGGTTGAACATTCAGTACTTC
TRBV5-1,once,TRBJ2-1,TRBD1,CASSLEQGAHGEQFF,TGCGCCAGCAGCTTGGAACAGGGGGCGCATGGTGAGCAGTTCTTC
TRBV30,-,TRBJ1-1,-,CAWSVSGKREAFF,TGTGCCTGGAGTGTGTCCGGGAAACGAGAAGCTTTCTTT
TRBV4-1,-,TRBJ2-7,-,CASSQEGDGGSYEQYF,TGCGCCAGCAGCCAAGAAGGAGACGGGGGCTCCTACGAGCAGTACTTC
TRBV2,once,TRBJ1-5,-,CASSGDNYQPQHF,TGTGCCAGCAGTGGGGACAATTATCAGCCCCAGCATTTT
TRBV7-3,-,TRBJ2-5,TRBD2,CASSLEAGGIQETQYF,TGTGCCAGCAGCTTAGAAGCGGGGGGGATCCAAGAGACCCAGTACTTC
TRBV7-2,once,TRBJ1-6,TRBD1,CASSLGQGALPLHF,TGTGCCAGCAGCTTAGGACAGGGTGCCTTGCCCCTCCACTTT
TRBV9,-,TRBJ1-1,-,CASSVIGGEAFF,TGTGCCAGCAGCGTAATTGGGGGTGAAGCTTTCTTT
TRBV5-1,-,TRBJ2-7,TRBD1,CASSLRTGFSEQYF,TGCGCCAGCAGCTTGCGGACAGGGTTTAGCGAGCAGTACTTC
TRBV11-2,-,TRBJ2-2,-,CASSLWGANTGELFF,TGTGCCAGCAGCCTCTGGGGGGCCAACACCGGGGAGCTGTTTTTT
TRBV23-1,-,TRBJ2-1,-,CASSQLKMAAYNEQFF,TGCGCCAGCAGTCAATTAAAGATGGCAGCCTACAATGAGCAGTTCTTC
TRBV24-1,-,TRBJ2-3,-,CATSDYSTDTQYF,TGTGCCACCAGTGACTACAGCACAGATACGCAGTATTTT
TRBV6-5,-,TRBJ1-2,-,CASSYAQAYGYTF,TGTGCCAGCAGTTATGCCCAGGCCTATGGCTACACCTTC
TRBV5-4,-,TRBJ1-2,-,CASSPGGAIPNYGYTF,TGTGCCAGCAGCCCTGGAGGGGCGATCCCTAACTATGGCTACACCTTC
TRBV19,-,TRBJ1-5,-,CASSIIEADSQPQHF,TGTGCCAGTAGTATTATCGAGGCAGACAGCCAGCCCCAGCATTTT
TRBV7-3,once,TRBJ1-1,-,CASSLRGRNTEAFF,TGTGCCAGCAGCTTAAGAGGCAGGAACACTGAAGCTTTCTTT
TRBV6-5,-,TRBJ2-5,-,CASSRSAGTPDTQYF,TGTGCCAGCAGTCGGTCCGCCGGGACTCCTGATACCCAGTACTTC
TRBV11-2,-,TRBJ2-1,-,CASSLGLGIYEQFF,TGTGCCAGCAGCTTAGGGTTGGGGATATATGAGCAGTTCTTC
TRBV6-5,-,TRBJ2-5,TRBD1,CASRVGGMETQYF,TGTGCCAGCCGGGTAGGGGGCATGGAGACCCAGTACTTC
TRBV27,-,TRBJ2-1,-,CASSLFRYNEQFF,TGTGCCAGCAGTTTATTCCGATACAATGAGCAGTTCTTC
TRBV11-2,-,TRBJ2-3,-,CASSSGTPRTDTQYF,TGTGCCAGCAGCTCCGGGACCCCCCGCACAGATACGCAGTATTTT
TRBV4-1,-,TRBJ1-2,TRBD1,CASSHNRGSPLINYGYTF,TGCGCCAGCAGCCACAACAGGGGATCACCACTTATAAACTATGGCTACACCTTC
TRBV18,-,TRBJ2-3,TRBD2,CASSPRLAGVADTQYF,TGTGCCAGCTCACCACGGCTAGCGGGGGTAGCAGATACGCAGTATTTT
TRBV5-1,few,TRBJ1-4,-,CASSRGGATNEKLFF,TGCGCCAGCTCCCGAGGGGGTGCAACTAATGAAAAACTGTTTTTT
TRBV5-4,few,TRBJ2-5,TRBD1,CASSFKTGMQETQYF,TGTGCCAGCAGCTTTAAGACAGGGATGCAAGAGACCCAGTACTTC
TRBV7-3,-,TRBJ2-1,TRBD2,CASSRPGLGYNEQFF,TGTGCCAGCAGCCGGCCGGGACTAGGATACAATGAGCAGTTCTTC
TRBV5-5,-,TRBJ2-2,-,CASSQGPSNTGELFF,TGTGCCAGCAGTCAGGGGCCTTCGAACACCGGGGAGCTGTTTTTT
TRBV4-2,-,TRBJ1-5,-,CASSLLGRSNQPQHF,TGTGCCAGCAGCCTATTGGGAAGGAGCAATCAGCCCCAGCATTTT
TRBV20-1,-,TRBJ2-3,-,CSAVGGDTQYF,TGCAGTGCTGTCGGTGGAGATACGCAGTATTTT
TRBV6-5,-,TRBJ1-2,TRBD1,CASAGQGLDYGYTF,TGTGCCAGCGCCGGACAGGGTCTGGACTATGGCTACACCTTC
TRBV13,-,TRBJ2-5,TRBD1,CASSSRRTGRYETQYF,TGTGCCAGCAGCTCCCGGCGGACAGGGCGGTATGAGACCCAGTACTTC
TRBV2,once,TRBJ1-5,-,CASSDRTDSNQPQHF,TGTGCCAGCAGTGATAGGACAGATAGCAATCAGCCCCAGCATTTT